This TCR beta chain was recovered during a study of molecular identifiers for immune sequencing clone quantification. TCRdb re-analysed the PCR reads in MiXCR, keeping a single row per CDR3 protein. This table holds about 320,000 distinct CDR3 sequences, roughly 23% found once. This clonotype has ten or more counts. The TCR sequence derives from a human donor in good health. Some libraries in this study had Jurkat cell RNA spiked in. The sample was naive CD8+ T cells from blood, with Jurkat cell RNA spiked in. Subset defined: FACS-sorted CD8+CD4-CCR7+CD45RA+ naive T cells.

CDR3 coding DNA: TGCAGCGTCCGTCCACAGGGTAACCCCTACGAGCAGTACTTC. Its protein is CSVRPQGNPYEQYF. The V gene is TRBV29-1, the J gene TRBJ2-7; D possibly corresponds to TRBD1 (6 bases). The CDR3 spans 14 residues. CDR1 SQVTM and CDR2 ANQGSEA come from the germline V gene. Trimming cost V 6 bases and J 2 bases, with 17 bases left between them.